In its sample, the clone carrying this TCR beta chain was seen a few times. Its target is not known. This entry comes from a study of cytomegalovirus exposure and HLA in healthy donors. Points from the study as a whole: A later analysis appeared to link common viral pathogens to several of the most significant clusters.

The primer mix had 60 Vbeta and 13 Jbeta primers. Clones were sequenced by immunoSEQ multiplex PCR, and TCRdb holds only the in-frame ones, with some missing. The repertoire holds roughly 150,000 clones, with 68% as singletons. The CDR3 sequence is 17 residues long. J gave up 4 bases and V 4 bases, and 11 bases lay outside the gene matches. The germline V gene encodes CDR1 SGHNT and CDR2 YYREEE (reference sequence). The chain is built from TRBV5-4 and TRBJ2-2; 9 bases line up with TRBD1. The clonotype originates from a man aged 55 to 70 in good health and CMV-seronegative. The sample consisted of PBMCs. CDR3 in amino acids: CASSPQGGTGFTGELFF. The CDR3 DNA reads TGTGCCAGCAGCCCACAGGGGGGGACAGGGTTCACCGGGGAGCTGTTTTTT.